This T cell receptor beta chain emerged from a study of shared clonotypes between healthy human individuals. General study results and limits: Rarefaction gave evidence that sorted-subset sequencing remained incomplete despite large depth.

Note on this clone: Its antigen remains unknown.

Libraries were prepared by immunoSEQ multiplex PCR; TCRdb keeps only in-frame clonotypes and omits some of them. This table holds 1.5 million to 2.5 million clones, roughly 94% found once. It was CD45RO-negative cells, positively selected for CCR7, that made up naive CD8 cells, with terminally differentiated effector memory CD45RA+ cells excluded. This TCR was sampled from a man aged 18 to 29 in good health. The sequencing sample was made of naive CD8+ T cells sorted from blood.

CDR3 amino acids: CASSLSGLGRDYEQYF. For the CDR3, the DNA is TGTGCCAGCAGCTTATCTGGACTAGGCCGTGACTACGAGCAGTACTTC. The chain has TRBV11-2 and TRBJ2-7, with 7 bases aligning to TRBD2. The CDR3 has 16 amino acids. Trimming cost V 2 bases and J 3 bases; bases outside gene matches: 10. Looked up from germline, CDR1 is SGHAT and CDR2 is FQNNGV.